This T cell receptor beta chain was captured by sequencing in a study of shared clonotypes between healthy human individuals. General study results and limits: Generally, estimated richness proved larger in naive subsets than it did in memory subsets. Measured sharing among donors was expected to vary with sequencing depth.

The CDR3 has 14 amino acids. V was cut by 2 bases and J by 8 bases, with 15 bases left in between. As defined, naive CD8 cells were CD45RO-negative and positively selected for CCR7, with terminally differentiated effector memory CD45RA+ cells excluded. Adult donors, all healthy and HIV-negative, had no recent acute infections or vaccinations. Concerning this clone: The antigen is undetermined.

Clones were sequenced by immunoSEQ multiplex PCR, and TCRdb holds only the in-frame ones, with some missing. The profile shows around 1.9 million clones, under 95% of them singletons. The chain couples TRBV23-1 to TRBJ1-2; D might be TRBD1 (5 bases). TRBV23-1 is flagged as an ORF with uncertain function. This clonotype was sampled from a man aged 18-30 years in good health. Some clones in this sample may be carry-over from other donors' samples. The sequenced sample consisted of naive CD8+ T cells from PBMCs. The CDR3: CASSQARGGTGYTF. CDR3 nucleotides: TGCGCCAGCAGTCAAGCCCGGGGTGGGACCGGCTACACCTTC.